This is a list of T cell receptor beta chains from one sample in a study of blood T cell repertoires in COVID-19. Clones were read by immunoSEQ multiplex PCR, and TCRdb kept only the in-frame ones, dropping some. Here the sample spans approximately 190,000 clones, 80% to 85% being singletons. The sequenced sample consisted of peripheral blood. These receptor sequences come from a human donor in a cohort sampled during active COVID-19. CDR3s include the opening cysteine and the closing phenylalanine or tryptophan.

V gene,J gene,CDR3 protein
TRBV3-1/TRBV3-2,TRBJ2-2,CASSQSLKNTGELFF
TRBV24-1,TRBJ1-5,CATSDPREINQPQHF
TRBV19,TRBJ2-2,CASGGRANTGELFF
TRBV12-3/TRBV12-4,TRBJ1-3,CAGRGSGNTIYF
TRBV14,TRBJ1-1,CASSQETQSTEAFF
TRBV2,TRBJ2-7,CASSLAGGRSYEQYF
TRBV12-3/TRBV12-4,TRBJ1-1,CASSFSGAEAFF
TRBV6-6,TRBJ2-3,CASTGTGLSDTQYF
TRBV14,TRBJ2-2,CASSRVAGGFNTGELFF
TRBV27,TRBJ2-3,CASSSLVRSGKSSNTQYF
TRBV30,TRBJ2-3,CARSGSSSDTQYF
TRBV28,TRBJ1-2,CASKRQANFYGYTF